These 2 T cell receptor beta chains came from one sample sequenced in a study of shared clonotypes between healthy human individuals. TCRdb keeps only in-frame clones here, not all; method: immunoSEQ multiplex PCR. The profile shows 2,500,000 or so clones, 93% of them singletons. Sequenced: naive CD4+ T cells from PBMCs. As to subset: CD45RA+ positively selected. The receptors here all came from a man between 18 and 29 years old in good health. Some clones in this sample may be carry-over from other donors' samples.

The J gene is TRBJ2-1, the V gene TRBV2, with TRBD1 matching over 9 bases. CDR1 is SNHLY and CDR2 is FYNNEI in the germline V gene. CDR3 size: 15 residues. V shed 4 bases, J shed 2 bases, and the junction held 3 bases outside the gene matches. DNA for the CDR3: TGTGCCAGCAGTGCCGGGACAGGGACCTACAATGAGCAGTTCTTC. Its protein product is CASSAGTGTYNEQFF.

The J gene is TRBJ1-2, the V gene TRBV28, with a tentative D call TRBD1 (5 bases). Germline V gene data show CDR1 as MDHEN and CDR2 as SYDVKM. The CDR3 runs to 14 residues. The V gene lost 8 bases and the J gene lost 6 bases, with 19 bases spanning the gap. The CDR3 nucleotides are TGTGCCAGCCCCATACCACCGGGACCGGATGGCTACACCTTC. Its protein product is CASPIPPGPDGYTF.